The 30 T cell receptor beta chains reported below all come from one sample, sequenced in a study of OX40 agonist ivuxolimab in advanced cancers. Produced via immunoSEQ multiplex PCR; TCRdb's table is partial and in-frame only. The table shows some 48,000 clones, with 84% occurring only once. The sequencing here drew on CD4+ or CD8+ T cells sorted from blood, taken in a trial of the OX40 agonist ivuxolimab. Receptors were obtained from an adult with an advanced solid tumor such as melanoma, head and neck, liver or kidney cancer.

The chain recombines TRBV6-1 with TRBJ2-7; 11 bases fit TRBD2. The CDR3 extends over 15 amino acids. Germline-derived CDR1 and CDR2 are MNHNS and SASEGT. The ends lost 1 base at V and 4 bases at J; junction bases unmatched: 3. CDR3 sequence: CASSEGRTSGYEQYF. In DNA, the CDR3 is TGTGCCAGCAGTGAAGGAAGGACTAGCGGGTACGAGCAGTACTTC.

V is TRBV7-2 and J is TRBJ1-2, with D possibly being TRBD1 (6 bases). Between the trimmed V and J ends, which lost 1 base and 7 bases, there was a span of 7 bases. In germline, CDR1 is SGHTA, CDR2 FQGNSA. CDR3 length: 12 amino acids. The CDR3 region has the DNA TGTGCCAGCAGCTTAGGAGGGGGTGGCTACACCTTC. Translated: CASSLGGGGYTF.

The rearrangement uses TRBV19 and TRBJ1-1, with D unclear. Germline V CDR1 and CDR2: LNHDA, SQIVND (reference sequence). Trimming took 3 bases from V and 1 from J, leaving 9 bases between them. The CDR3 contains 14 residues. CDR3 sequence (DNA): TGTGCCAGTAGTATCATCCTGACGAACACTGAAGCTTTCTTT. This encodes CASSIILTNTEAFF.

The J gene is TRBJ2-3, the V gene TRBV28, with D hard to call. Germline V CDR1 and CDR2: MDHEN, SYDVKM. The CDR3 is made up of 16 amino acids. Trimming took off 1 base at V and 5 bases at J, with 16 bases between the two ends. The CDR3 protein is CASSLSVEISVDTQYF. The CDR3, as DNA: TGTGCCAGCAGTTTATCAGTGGAAATAAGCGTAGATACGCAGTATTTT.

The chain employs TRBV7-8 and TRBJ2-1; no reliable D call. Germline CDR1 reads SGHVS; CDR2 reads FQNEAQ. The V and J ends lost 5 bases and 10 bases respectively, with 12 bases between them. The CDR3 spans 12 residues. The CDR3 loop is CASSPERLEQFF. CDR3 nucleotides: TGTGCCAGCAGCCCCGAGAGGTTAGAGCAGTTCTTC.

This sequence joins TRBV5-6 and TRBJ1-5; no reliable D call. The V end was cut by 3 bases, the J end by 2 bases, with 9 bases between. The germline gives CDR1 SGHDT, CDR2 YYEEEE. The CDR3 is made up of 14 amino acids. CDR3 nucleotides: TGTGCCAGCAGCTCCAAGATGGGCAATCAGCCCCAGCATTTT. Translated, it gives CASSSKMGNQPQHF.

The V and J genes are TRBV7-9 and TRBJ2-7; TRBD1 matches 8 bases. Germline lookup yields CDR1 SEHNR and CDR2 FQNEAQ (reference sequence). This CDR3 spans 13 amino acids. With V trimmed by 6 bases and J by 6 bases, 7 bases remained unmatched. The chain's CDR3 is CASRGQGFTEQYF. In DNA, the CDR3 is TGTGCCAGCAGAGGACAGGGCTTCACCGAGCAGTACTTC.

This clone is a singleton in its sample. The chain joins TRBV28 to TRBJ2-5; TRBD2 agrees at 10 bases. Germline trimming cut 8 bases from V and 2 bases from J; bases unmatched to any gene: 8. Germline V CDR1 and CDR2: MDHEN, SYDVKM. The CDR3 is made up of 15 amino acids. CDR3 in DNA: TGTGCCAGCGCCCCGACTAGCGGGCTACAAGAGACCCAGTACTTC. It yields the protein CASAPTSGLQETQYF. Filled out from reference TRBV28 and TRBJ2-5, the complete variable domain reads DVKVTQSSRYLVKRTGEKVFLECVQDMDHENMFWYRQDPGLGLRLIYFSYDVKMKEKGDIPEGYSVSREKKERFSLILESASTNQTSMYLCASAPTSGLQETQYFGPGTRLLVL.

The chain combines TRBV30 with TRBJ1-5, with 7 bases matching TRBD1. Germline V gene sequence: CDR1 GTSNPN, CDR2 SVGIG (reference sequence). The CDR3 loop spans 14 amino acids. The V and J ends lost 4 bases and 2 bases, in that order; junction bases with no gene match: 5. CDR3 amino acids: CAWTRGLGNQPQHF. The CDR3 bases are TGTGCCTGGACGAGGGGGCTGGGCAATCAGCCCCAGCATTTT.

The CDR3 is CAWSVPQPEAFF. DNA for the CDR3: TGTGCCTGGAGTGTACCCCAACCTGAAGCTTTCTTT. This chain connects TRBV30 to TRBJ1-1; D unresolved. The germline gives CDR1 GTSNPN, CDR2 SVGIG (reference sequence). V shed 0 bases and J shed 6 bases, with 8 bases lying between them. This CDR3 is 12 amino acids long. The whole variable domain, filled in from reference TRBV30 and TRBJ1-1, reads SQTIHQWPATLVQPVGSPLSLECTVEGTSNPNLYWYRQAAGRGLQLLFYSVGIGQISSEVPQNLSASRPQDRQFILSSKKLLLSDSGFYLCAWSVPQPEAFFGQGTRLTVV.

The chain joins TRBV6-5 to TRBJ1-2; D unresolved. This CDR3 contains 12 residues. Germline V gene lookup returns CDR1 MNHEY and CDR2 SVGAGI. V was clipped by 3 bases and J by 8 bases, with 10 bases between them. CDR3 amino acids: CASSYGSGGYTF. CDR3 DNA: TGTGCCAGCAGTTATGGTTCGGGAGGCTACACCTTC.

The rearrangement links TRBV27 to TRBJ2-5; 10 bases are shared with TRBD2. With V trimmed by 2 bases and J by 1 base, 4 bases remained unmatched. CDR1 MNHEY and CDR2 SMNVEV come from the germline V gene (reference sequence). This CDR3 spans 16 amino acids. The CDR3 is CASSLMASGGQETQYF. The CDR3 DNA sequence: TGTGCCAGCAGTTTAATGGCTAGCGGGGGCCAAGAGACCCAGTACTTC.

J is TRBJ2-2 and V is TRBV19, with D tentatively TRBD1 (6 bases). Looked up from germline, CDR1 is LNHDA and CDR2 is SQIVND (reference sequence). The CDR3 runs to 16 residues. V lost 7 bases, J lost 4 bases, and 19 bases lay in between. The CDR3 is CASNEVVGAPTGELFF. CDR3 nucleotide sequence: TGTGCCAGTAATGAGGTCGTGGGGGCGCCCACCGGGGAGCTGTTTTTT.

The V gene is TRBV6-4, the J gene TRBJ1-2; TRBD1 aligns across 10 bases. CDR1 is MRHNA and CDR2 is SNTAGT in the germline V gene. This CDR3 region has 20 residues. J was trimmed by 5 bases and V by 7 bases; bases with no gene match: 25. The CDR3 here is CASNRDRGPPHAPGGYGYTF. The CDR3 DNA sequence: TGTGCCAGCAACCGGGACAGGGGACCCCCCCACGCTCCGGGGGGTTATGGCTACACCTTC.

This clone appeared a few times. The CDR3 DNA sequence: TGTGCCAGCAGCCCCCCCCCAGCACCAATCTACGAGCAGTACTTC. Amino acids: CASSPPPAPIYEQYF. V usage is TRBV7-8 and J usage is TRBJ2-7; no reliable D call. Germline CDR1 SGHVS, CDR2 FQNEAQ. Trimming left V 5 bases short and J 3 bases short, with 17 bases between. The CDR3 has 15 amino acids.

The V call is TRBV9, the J call TRBJ2-2, with no clear D. The CDR3 has 12 residues. Germline CDR1 is SGDLS and CDR2 is YYNGEE. The V end was cut by 4 bases, the J end by 8 bases, with 9 bases between. In DNA form, the CDR3 reads TGTGCCAGCAGCTCGCTCGTGGGGGAGCTGTTTTTT. Residues: CASSSLVGELFF.

The CDR3: CASSLTSGDEQYF. The DNA of the CDR3 is TGTGCCAGCAGTTTGACTAGCGGGGACGAGCAGTACTTC. The gene calls are TRBV27 and TRBJ2-5, with 11 bases matching TRBD2. The J call may be wrong; the DNA end is better matched by TRBJ2-7. CDR3 length: 13 amino acids. The germline CDR1 and CDR2 sequences are MNHEY and SMNVEV (reference sequence).

This clone has just one count. This chain joins TRBV7-9 and TRBJ2-7, with 8 bases aligning to TRBD1. V gave up 5 bases and J gave up 5 bases; unmatched junction bases: 8. Germline lookup yields CDR1 SEHNR and CDR2 FQNEAQ (reference sequence). This CDR3 has 14 amino acids. CDR3 loop: CASSRGQAPHEQYF. CDR3 nucleotides: TGTGCCAGCAGCCGGGGACAGGCGCCGCACGAGCAGTACTTC.

V gene TRBV28 combines with J gene TRBJ2-7; D might be TRBD2 (5 bases). The CDR3 consists of 14 residues. Between the trimmed V and J ends, which lost 2 bases and 2 bases, there was a span of 10 bases. Germline V gene data show CDR1 as MDHEN and CDR2 as SYDVKM. CDR3 protein: CASSLAGPAYEQYF. CDR3 sequence (DNA): TGTGCCAGCAGTTTAGCGGGTCCCGCCTACGAGCAGTACTTC.

The chain carries TRBV4-1 and TRBJ2-7; the D gene could be TRBD1 or TRBD2 (5 bases each). V lost 0 bases, J lost 0 bases, and 9 bases lay in between. Germline V gene data show CDR1 as MGHRA and CDR2 as YSYEKL. CDR3 length equals 15 residues. CDR3 loop: CASSQEWDVSYEQYF. The CDR3 bases are TGCGCCAGCAGCCAAGAGTGGGACGTCTCCTACGAGCAGTACTTC.

This clone was seen more than once but under ten times. The chain has TRBV4-1 and TRBJ2-7, with TRBD2 matching 8 bases. The CDR3 spans 15 residues. Per the germline V gene, CDR1 is MGHRA and CDR2 is YSYEKL. With 0 bases clipped from V and 2 bases from J, the junction kept 3 bases outside the gene matches. CDR3 DNA: TGCGCCAGCAGCCAAGAAACGGGGGGGCCCTACGAGCAGTACTTC. This translates into CASSQETGGPYEQYF.

The V gene is TRBV2, the J gene TRBJ2-1, with 14 bases that match TRBD2. With 6 bases clipped from V and 4 bases from J, the junction kept 2 bases outside the gene matches. This CDR3 is built from 15 residues. Germline loops: CDR1 SNHLY, CDR2 FYNNEI. CDR3 in DNA: TGTGCCAGCAGCCGACTAGCGGGAGGGTACAATGAGCAGTTCTTC. It codes for CASSRLAGGYNEQFF. The full variable domain, its missing parts supplied by reference TRBV2 and TRBJ2-1, is EPEVTQTPSHQVTQMGQEVILRCVPISNHLYFYWYRQILGQKVEFLVSFYNNEISEKSEIFDDQFSVERPDGSNFTLKIRSTKLEDSAMYFCASSRLAGGYNEQFFGPGTRLTVL.

The J gene is TRBJ2-3, the V gene TRBV6-6, with TRBD2 matching over 8 bases. Germline CDR1 is MNHNY and CDR2 is SVGAGI (reference sequence). After removal of 6 bases from V and 2 bases from J, the junction contained 4 bases not matched to a gene. The CDR3 is made up of 14 amino acids. CDR3 amino acids: CASSLGGATDTQYF. The CDR3, as DNA: TGTGCCAGCAGCCTCGGGGGGGCCACAGATACGCAGTATTTT.

V gene TRBV7-9 combines with J gene TRBJ2-1; a weak D match, TRBD1 (5 bases). Germline assignment: CDR1 SEHNR and CDR2 FQNEAQ (reference sequence). The germline V and J ends were trimmed by 1 base and 3 bases, with 10 bases remaining between them. The CDR3 runs to 15 residues. The CDR3, as DNA: TGTGCCAGCAGCTTAGAGGGGTTTTTCTACAATGAGCAGTTCTTC. Translating gives CASSLEGFFYNEQFF.

This sequence joins TRBV5-6 and TRBJ1-2; D uncertain. Trimming took off 1 base at V and 8 bases at J, with 15 bases between the two ends. CDR1 is SGHDT and CDR2 is YYEEEE in the germline V gene. The CDR3 length is 14 residues. CDR3 sequence: CASSLRPGVEGYTF. Here the CDR3 DNA reads TGTGCCAGCAGCTTGCGTCCAGGCGTCGAGGGCTACACCTTC.

The chain has TRBV14 and TRBJ2-2, with TRBD2 identical over 8 bases. CDR3 size: 17 residues. After removal of 4 bases from V and 3 bases from J, the junction contained 10 bases not matched to a gene. Germline assignment: CDR1 SGHDN and CDR2 FVKESK. In DNA form, the CDR3 reads TGTGCCAGCAGCCTACCCGGGGGGGTGAGAGACACCGGGGAGCTGTTTTTT. Amino acid sequence: CASSLPGGVRDTGELFF.

The rearrangement links TRBV7-9 to TRBJ1-1, with a tentative D call TRBD1 (5 bases). This CDR3 has 12 residues. Germline CDR1 and CDR2: SEHNR and FQNEAQ (reference sequence). Trimming took off 5 bases at V and 7 bases at J, with 11 bases between the two ends. The CDR3 sequence: CASSKWGGEAFF. In nucleotides, the CDR3 is TGTGCCAGCAGCAAATGGGGCGGTGAAGCTTTCTTT.

The chain is built from TRBV21-1 and TRBJ2-3; the tabulated D call, TRBD1, remains unverified against the DNA. TRBV21-1 represents a pseudogene. The CDR3 is 16 residues long. In DNA form, the CDR3 reads TGTGCCAGCGACCACCCTGACATCTCCCGCACAGATACGCAGTATTTT. Translation gives CASDHPDISRTDTQYF.

The chain has TRBV7-2 and TRBJ2-7, with D possibly TRBD1 on 6 matching bases. Germline CDR1 is SGHTA and CDR2 is FQGNSA. The CDR3 has 12 amino acids. With 4 bases removed from V and 6 bases from J, the gap between germline ends came to 10 bases. This CDR3 reads CASSSGQTEQYF. The CDR3 DNA reads as TGTGCCAGCAGCTCCGGACAGACCGAGCAGTACTTC.

The chain combines TRBV9 with TRBJ2-3; D gene uncertain. Germline V gene sequence: CDR1 SGDLS, CDR2 YYNGEE. The V end lost 0 bases, the J end lost 0 bases, and 11 bases lay between the germline ends. The CDR3 sequence is 16 residues long. CDR3 in DNA: TGTGCCAGCAGCGTAGAAGGCGGCGGAAGCACAGATACGCAGTATTTT. Translated: CASSVEGGGSTDTQYF. The full variable domain, rest sourced from reference TRBV9 and TRBJ2-3, is DSGVTQTPKHLITATGQRVTLRCSPRSGDLSVYWYQQSLDQGLQFLIQYYNGEERAKGNILERFSAQQFPDLHSELNLSSLELGDSALYFCASSVEGGGSTDTQYFGPGTRLTVL.